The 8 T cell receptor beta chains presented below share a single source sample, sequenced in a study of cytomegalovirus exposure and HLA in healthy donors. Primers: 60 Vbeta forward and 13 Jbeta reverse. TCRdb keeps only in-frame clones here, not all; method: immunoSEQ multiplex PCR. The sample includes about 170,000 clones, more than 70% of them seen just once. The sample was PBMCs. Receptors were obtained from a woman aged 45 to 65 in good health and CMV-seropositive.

The CDR3 DNA follows: TGTGCCAGCAGCGCAGCGGGCAGGGCTTTCGGAATCACGCAGTATTTT. Translated, it gives CASSAAGRAFGITQYF. The V gene is TRBV28, the J gene TRBJ2-3, with D perhaps TRBD2 (6 bases). V was pared by 6 bases and J by 9 bases, with 25 bases between. CDR3 size: 16 residues. Germline lookup yields CDR1 MDHEN and CDR2 SYDVKM.

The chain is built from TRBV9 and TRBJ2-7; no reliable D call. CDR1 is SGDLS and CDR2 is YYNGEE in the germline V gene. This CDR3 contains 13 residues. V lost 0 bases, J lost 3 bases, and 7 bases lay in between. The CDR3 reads CASSVDSGYEQYF. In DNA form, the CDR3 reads TGTGCCAGCAGCGTAGATTCAGGCTACGAGCAGTACTTC.

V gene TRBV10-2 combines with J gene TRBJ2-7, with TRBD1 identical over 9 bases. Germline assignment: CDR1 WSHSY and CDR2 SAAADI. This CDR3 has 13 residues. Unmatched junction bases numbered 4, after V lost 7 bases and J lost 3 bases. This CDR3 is CASNPGQGYEQYF. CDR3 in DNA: TGCGCCAGCAATCCGGGACAGGGCTACGAGCAGTACTTC.

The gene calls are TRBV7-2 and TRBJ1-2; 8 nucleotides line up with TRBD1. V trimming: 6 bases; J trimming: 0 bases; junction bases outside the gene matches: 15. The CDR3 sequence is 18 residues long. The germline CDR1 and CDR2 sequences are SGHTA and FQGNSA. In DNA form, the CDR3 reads TGTGCCAGCAGTTCTACTTTGACAGGGGTAGGAGCTAACTATGGCTACACCTTC. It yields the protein CASSSTLTGVGANYGYTF.

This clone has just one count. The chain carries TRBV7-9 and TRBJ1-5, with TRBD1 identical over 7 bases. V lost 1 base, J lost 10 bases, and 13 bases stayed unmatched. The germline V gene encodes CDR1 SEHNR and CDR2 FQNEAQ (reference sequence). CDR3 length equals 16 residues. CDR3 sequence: CASSLGTGALIGPQHF. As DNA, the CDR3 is TGTGCCAGCAGCTTAGGAACAGGGGCCCTTATAGGACCCCAGCATTTT.

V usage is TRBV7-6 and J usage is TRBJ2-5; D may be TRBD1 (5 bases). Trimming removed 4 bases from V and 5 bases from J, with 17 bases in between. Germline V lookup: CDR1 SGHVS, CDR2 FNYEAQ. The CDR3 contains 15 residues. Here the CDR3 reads CASSSQRQGLETQYF. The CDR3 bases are TGTGCCAGCAGCTCACAACGTCAGGGTTTGGAGACCCAGTACTTC. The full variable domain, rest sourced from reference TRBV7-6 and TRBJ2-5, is GAGVSQSPRYKVTKRGQDVALRCDPISGHVSLYWYRQALGQGPEFLTYFNYEAQQDKSGLPNDRFSAERPEGSISTLTIQRTEQRDSAMYRCASSSQRQGLETQYFGPGTRLLVL.

CDR3 sequence: CASNPKREIYNEQFF. CDR3 sequence (DNA): TGTGCCAGCAATCCCAAGCGGGAGATTTACAATGAGCAGTTCTTC. The V call is TRBV28, the J call TRBJ2-1, with TRBD2 matching over 8 bases. The germline gives CDR1 MDHEN, CDR2 SYDVKM. V shed 7 bases, J shed 4 bases, and the junction held 9 bases outside the gene matches. The CDR3 contains 15 residues. The full variable domain, completed using reference TRBV28 and TRBJ2-1, is DVKVTQSSRYLVKRTGEKVFLECVQDMDHENMFWYRQDPGLGLRLIYFSYDVKMKEKGDIPEGYSVSREKKERFSLILESASTNQTSMYLCASNPKREIYNEQFFGPGTRLTVL.

CDR3 amino acids: CASSLGGTPQPQHF. Here the CDR3 DNA reads TGCGCCAGCAGCTTGGGAGGGACACCACAGCCCCAGCATTTT. The chain uses TRBV5-1 and TRBJ1-5; weak D call: TRBD1 (6 bases). CDR1 is SGHRS, CDR2 YFSETQ, per germline. Trimming removed 0 bases from V and 7 bases from J, with 11 bases in between. The CDR3 is 14 amino acids.